The 27 T cell receptor beta chains presented below share a single source sample, sequenced in a study of spatial heterogeneity in lung cancer. Sample time point: sample taken at primary tumor resection. Researchers sequenced whole RNA taken from tumor, nontumor lung or frozen PBMC without sorting. TCRdb used MiXCR to reprocess the 5' RACE reads, holding one entry per CDR3 protein. The sample shows some 10,000 distinct CDR3 sequences, about 17% of them seen only once. This sample comprised PBMCs, obtained at surgery. Source of these receptors: a male donor with early-stage non-small cell lung cancer.

In the case of this clonotype: A read error may be the cause here, since a much bigger clone is one base away. The rearrangement uses TRBV6-1 and TRBJ2-5; possibly TRBD2 for D (5 bases). The germline V gene encodes CDR1 MNHNS and CDR2 SASEGT. The length of the CDR3 is 14 residues. The CDR3 here is CASKVAHSGKTLYF. CDR3 DNA sequence: TGTGCCAGCAAGGTCGCACACTCGGGGAAGACCCTGTACTTC.

This clonotype was detected many times. V and J are TRBV7-8 and TRBJ2-1; a possible D gene is TRBD2 (6 bases). Germline loops: CDR1 SGHVS, CDR2 FQNEAQ. The CDR3 runs to 15 residues. V was shortened by 6 bases and J by 8 bases, with 20 bases between the two germline ends. CDR3 residues: CASRVRAGSWDEQFF. As DNA, the CDR3 is TGTGCCAGCAGGGTTCGGGCGGGATCCTGGGATGAGCAGTTCTTC.

The table lists this clonotype with many counts. The chain carries TRBV19 and TRBJ2-1; a weak D match, TRBD2 (5 bases). Germline V lookup: CDR1 LNHDA, CDR2 SQIVND (reference sequence). The V gene lost 6 bases and the J gene lost 7 bases, with 10 bases spanning the gap. The CDR3 extends over 12 amino acids. CDR3: CASRSRRNEQFF. The CDR3 bases are TGTGCCAGTAGGAGTAGGAGGAATGAGCAGTTCTTC.

This clonotype was detected ten times or more. The V gene is TRBV14, the J gene TRBJ2-5; possibly TRBD1 or TRBD2 for D (5 bases each). This CDR3 has 15 residues. Germline CDR1 reads SGHDN; CDR2 reads FVKESK. Trimming removed 3 bases at V and 1 base at J, with 12 bases between. The CDR3 region has the DNA TGTGCCAGCAGCCACCTGGGACGGCCCCAAGAGACCCAGTACTTC. Its protein product is CASSHLGRPQETQYF.

Only one count was recorded for this clonotype. The J gene is TRBJ2-1, the V gene TRBV11-2; D uncertain. The length of the CDR3 is 12 residues. Germline CDR1 reads SGHAT; CDR2 reads FQNNGV. V dropped 3 bases and J dropped 3 bases, with 3 bases sitting between them. The CDR3 sequence: CASSFDYNEQFF. The CDR3 DNA reads TGTGCCAGCAGCTTTGACTACAATGAGCAGTTCTTC.

Of note for this clonotype: One end of the junction is discordant with germline, which a read error may explain. The J gene is TRBJ1-1, the V gene TRBV30; maybe TRBD1 (6 bases). The germline gives CDR1 GTSNPN, CDR2 SVGIG (reference sequence). There are 10 residues in the CDR3. For the CDR3, the DNA is TGTGCCTGGTTTGGGGTAACAGGGACTTTT. This encodes CAWFGVTGTF.

This clonotype was found a few times. J is TRBJ2-1 and V is TRBV3-1, with D tentatively TRBD1 (6 bases). The V and J ends lost 3 bases and 9 bases respectively, with 15 bases between them. The germline V gene encodes CDR1 LGHDT and CDR2 YNNKEL (reference sequence). CDR3 length: 14 residues. CDR3 in DNA: TGTGCCAGCAGCCACCAAACAGGGCTTCGTGAGCAGTTCTTC. This encodes CASSHQTGLREQFF.

The chain carries TRBV3-1 and TRBJ1-6; 9 bases map to TRBD1. Germline V gene sequence: CDR1 LGHDT, CDR2 YNNKEL (reference sequence). Germline trimming cut 5 bases from V and 10 bases from J; bases unmatched to any gene: 9. This CDR3 is built from 15 residues. The CDR3 nucleotides read TGTGCCAGCAGCGCCTGGGACAGGGTGGGATCACCCCTCCACTTT. As protein: CASSAWDRVGSPLHF.

This chain links TRBV20-1 with TRBJ1-5; 9 nucleotides align to TRBD1. The J segment lost 3 bases and the V segment lost 6 bases, leaving 6 bases of the junction unmatched. The CDR3 consists of 14 residues. Germline V CDR1 and CDR2: DFQATT, SNEGSKA (reference sequence). CDR3 DNA: TGCAGTGCGATACAGGGGGCCCCCAATCAGCCCCAGCATTTT. Its protein product is CSAIQGAPNQPQHF.

This clonotype was found once. The V and J genes are TRBV28 and TRBJ2-5; D not certain. CDR3 length: 15 residues. In germline, CDR1 is MDHEN, CDR2 SYDVKM. The germline V and J ends were trimmed by 5 bases and 2 bases, with 15 bases remaining between them. The CDR3 reads CASSPHKPPQETQYF. Written as DNA, the CDR3 is TGTGCCAGCAGTCCCCATAAGCCTCCACAAGAGACCCAGTACTTC.

This clonotype was picked up one time. The V gene is TRBV7-2, the J gene TRBJ2-1, with TRBD2 as a possible D gene (5 bases). The CDR3 totals 17 residues. V gave up 0 bases and J gave up 5 bases, with 17 bases separating them. The germline V gene has CDR1 SGHTA and CDR2 FQGNSA. The CDR3 region is CASSLAIPAGTNNEQFF. The CDR3 DNA reads TGTGCCAGCAGCTTAGCTATCCCCGCGGGTACAAACAATGAGCAGTTCTTC.

This clonotype was detected ten times or more. The gene calls are TRBV28 and TRBJ2-1, with 8 nucleotides matching TRBD2. The CDR3 is made up of 15 amino acids. V gave up 1 base and J gave up 9 bases; unmatched junction bases: 8. Germline CDR1 MDHEN, CDR2 SYDVKM. This CDR3 is CASSLFSGNVGEQFF. CDR3 in DNA: TGTGCCAGCAGTTTATTTAGCGGGAACGTGGGTGAGCAGTTCTTC.

This clonotype was seen a few times. The chain links TRBV20-1 to TRBJ1-6; tentatively, D is TRBD1 (6 bases). The CDR3 contains 15 residues. The germline CDR1 and CDR2 sequences are DFQATT and SNEGSKA (reference sequence). Deletions cut 6 bases from V and 7 bases from J, with 19 bases between. The CDR3 DNA follows: TGCAGTGCCGCCCGTGTGGGGGCGGACAATTCACCCCTCCACTTT. This codes for CSAARVGADNSPLHF.

This clonotype was recorded many times. The chain employs TRBV28 and TRBJ2-7, with 7 bases matching TRBD1. CDR1 is MDHEN, CDR2 SYDVKM, per germline. The CDR3 length is 16 residues. J lost 6 bases, V lost 4 bases, and 15 bases had no gene match. For the CDR3, the DNA is TGTGCCAGCAGTTCCTCAACCCTCAGGACAGGAGGCGAGCAGTACTTC. This translates into CASSSSTLRTGGEQYF.

This clonotype was counted ten times or more. The chain carries TRBV5-5 and TRBJ2-7, with 7 nucleotides matching TRBD1. CDR3 length: 14 amino acids. V trimming: 5 bases; J trimming: 3 bases; junction bases outside the gene matches: 8. Germline values: CDR1 SGHKS, CDR2 YYEKEE (reference sequence). The CDR3 region has the DNA TGTGCCAGCAGTTCCATGGACAGGAGCTACGAGCAGTACTTC. This gives the protein CASSSMDRSYEQYF.

This clonotype showed up just a few times. The gene calls are TRBV20-1 and TRBJ2-7, with TRBD2 matching 11 bases. CDR3 length: 14 residues. Germline CDR1 reads DFQATT; CDR2 reads SNEGSKA (reference sequence). J was trimmed by 3 bases and V by 3 bases; bases with no gene match: 4. The CDR3 DNA reads TGCAGTGCTAGCCCTAGCGGGAGGAACTACGAGCAGTACTTC. Amino acid sequence: CSASPSGRNYEQYF.

J is TRBJ2-1 and V is TRBV3-1, with D hard to call. Germline CDR1 reads LGHDT; CDR2 reads YNNKEL (reference sequence). CDR3 size: 15 residues. Trimming removed 1 base from V and 4 bases from J, with 11 bases in between. CDR3 in DNA: TGTGCCAGCAGCCAAGCGAGTGGCACATACAATGAGCAGTTCTTC. It encodes CASSQASGTYNEQFF.

There are many counts of this clonotype. The V and J genes are TRBV7-9 and TRBJ2-5; perhaps TRBD2 as D (6 bases). CDR1 is SEHNR and CDR2 is FQNEAQ in the germline V gene (reference sequence). Trimming left V 6 bases short and J 4 bases short, with 12 bases between. The CDR3 runs 13 residues. The CDR3 sequence: CASSSRGRETQYF. In DNA, the CDR3 is TGTGCCAGCAGTTCACGGGGGAGAGAGACCCAGTACTTC.

The chain uses TRBV18 and TRBJ2-2; no clear D gene. With 2 bases removed from V and 0 bases from J, the gap between germline ends came to 10 bases. The CDR3 is 16 amino acids. Germline CDR1 KGHSH, CDR2 LQKENI. CDR3: CASSPFQVTNTGELFF. CDR3 DNA sequence: TGTGCCAGCTCACCATTTCAGGTTACGAACACCGGGGAGCTGTTTTTT.

This clonotype has at least ten counts. This sequence joins TRBV20-1 and TRBJ2-1; TRBD2 agrees at 10 bases. J gave up 10 bases and V 1 base, and 7 bases lay outside the gene matches. This CDR3 spans 14 amino acids. Germline V gene sequence: CDR1 DFQATT, CDR2 SNEGSKA (reference sequence). CDR3 in amino acids: CSARVLAGVWEQFF. CDR3 DNA sequence: TGCAGTGCTAGAGTGCTAGCGGGAGTTTGGGAGCAGTTCTTC.

This clonotype has ten or more counts. The genes are TRBV28 and TRBJ2-3; D unclear. CDR1 MDHEN and CDR2 SYDVKM come from the germline V gene. Deletions cut 3 bases from V and 5 bases from J, with 12 bases between. The CDR3 loop spans 14 amino acids. The CDR3 DNA is TGTGCCAGCAGTTTTTTACAGCCTATAGATACGCAGTATTTT. Amino acids: CASSFLQPIDTQYF.

Ten or more counts support this clonotype. V and J are TRBV7-9 and TRBJ1-2; tentatively, D is TRBD1 (5 bases). Germline V lookup: CDR1 SEHNR, CDR2 FQNEAQ (reference sequence). Trimming removed 2 bases from V and 2 bases from J, with 12 bases in between. This CDR3 has 15 residues. CDR3 sequence: CASSLFGGDNYGYTF. CDR3 nucleotide sequence: TGTGCCAGCAGCTTATTCGGTGGGGACAACTATGGCTACACCTTC.

This clonotype occurred a few times. The genes are TRBV4-1 and TRBJ2-2; D might be TRBD1 (6 bases). The V end lost 0 bases, the J end lost 4 bases, and 12 bases lay between the germline ends. CDR3 length equals 16 residues. Germline V gene lookup returns CDR1 MGHRA and CDR2 YSYEKL. DNA of the CDR3: TGCGCCAGCAGCCAAGACCTGGGCAGGGGCACCGGGGAGCTGTTTTTT. This translates into CASSQDLGRGTGELFF.

V usage is TRBV29-1 and J usage is TRBJ2-3, with unresolved D. V was trimmed by 3 bases and J by 4 bases, leaving 8 bases between them. The CDR3 is 12 amino acids. Germline CDR1 is SQVTM and CDR2 is ANQGSEA. CDR3 sequence reads: CSVEFVSDTQYF. CDR3 DNA sequence: TGCAGCGTTGAGTTTGTGTCAGATACGCAGTATTTT.

The chain recombines TRBV5-1 with TRBJ1-3, with a tentative D call TRBD1 (6 bases). With 4 bases removed from V and 0 bases from J, the gap between germline ends came to 17 bases. The CDR3 totals 17 residues. Germline values: CDR1 SGHRS, CDR2 YFSETQ. This CDR3 reads CASSLIGTRNSGNTIYF. The CDR3 bases are TGCGCCAGCAGCCTCATTGGGACACGCAACTCTGGAAACACCATATATTTT. Using reference TRBV5-1 and TRBJ1-3 for the parts outside the CDR3, the full variable domain is KAGVTQTPRYLIKTRGQQVTLSCSPISGHRSVSWYQQTPGQGLQFLFEYFSETQRNKGNFPGRFSGRQFSNSRSEMNVSTLELGDSALYLCASSLIGTRNSGNTIYFGEGSWLTVV.

The CDR3 sequence is CASSPRRGSDGANVLTF. The CDR3 DNA sequence: TGTGCCAGCAGCCCCCGGAGAGGCTCGGACGGGGCCAACGTCCTGACTTTC. V and J are TRBV3-1 and TRBJ2-6, with D hard to call. Germline V gives CDR1 LGHDT, CDR2 YNNKEL (reference sequence). V lost 4 bases and J 4 bases, leaving 17 bases between the germline ends. This CDR3 region has 17 residues.

The chain links TRBV28 to TRBJ2-7; TRBD2 matches at 15 bases. This CDR3 has 17 amino acids. Per germline, CDR1 MDHEN and CDR2 SYDVKM. Trimming at V came to 9 bases and at J to 3 bases, leaving 12 bases not matched to a gene. The CDR3 loop is CASRIGTSGRKGYEQYF. The CDR3 bases are TGTGCCAGTCGAATAGGGACTAGCGGGAGGAAAGGCTACGAGCAGTACTTC.